This TCR beta chain was captured in a study of CD8 T cells in ankylosing spondylitis. Findings and caveats of the study: Blood of patients with ankylosing spondylitis appeared to be characterized by a TCR beta motif of several highly homologous variants.

Of note for this clonotype: Its antigen is not identified.

Germline CDR1 is LNHDA and CDR2 is SQIVND (reference sequence). J lost 10 bases, V lost 6 bases, and 10 bases had no gene match. The CDR3 covers 13 residues. Libraries for TCR beta were made by quantitative 5'-RACE with molecular barcodes. MiXCR was run by TCRdb on the 5' RACE reads, yielding one entry per CDR3 protein. The repertoire includes roughly 370,000 distinct CDR3 sequences, approximately 20% of them detected once, and 15% to 20% sits in the top ten. This TCR was recovered from a male donor with ankylosing spondylitis. Input material: blood, either unsorted or a sorted T cell fraction (not recorded which). The chain has TRBV19 and TRBJ2-3; 7 nucleotides align to TRBD1. CDR3 residues: CASSNTGVRAQYF. The CDR3 bases are TGTGCCAGTAGCAATACAGGGGTCAGAGCGCAGTATTTT.